The source of this T cell receptor beta chain is a study of blood T cell repertoires in COVID-19. For the study at large: The United States, Italy and Spain supplied acute and convalescent COVID-19 samples. T cells, B-cell-depleted T cells, or PBMCs provided the cDNA or gDNA that served as material.

In this sample, this clone turned up once. Produced via immunoSEQ multiplex PCR; TCRdb's table is partial and in-frame only. The profile covers hundreds of thousands of clones, with 85% to 90% appearing a single time and about 4.2% taken by the ten largest. The CDR3 consists of 9 residues. The V end was cut by 8 bases, the J end by 7 bases, with 6 bases between. The TCR comes from a man between 40 and 49 years old with acute or convalescent COVID-19. This chain links TRBV12-3 or TRBV12-4 with TRBJ2-7; D unresolved. The sequencing input was peripheral blood. The CDR3 loop is CASPREQYF. The DNA for the CDR3 is TGTGCCAGCCCGCGGGAGCAGTACTTC.